The 3 T cell receptor beta chains listed next were all sequenced from one sample in a study of T cell changes during pregnancy in multiple sclerosis. Assay used: immunoSEQ multiplex PCR; TCRdb lists only in-frame clones, some missing. The sample yields about 20,000 clones, about nine tenths seen once. The source material was CD8+ T cells from peripheral blood mononuclear cells, sampled after pregnancy. These receptors originate from a female donor in good health, enrolled as a control in a pregnancy study.

This clone was counted a single time. This chain joins TRBV5-8 and TRBJ1-2; D perhaps matches TRBD1 (6 bases). Germline CDR1 and CDR2: SGHTS and YDEGEE. The V and J ends lost 4 bases and 1 base respectively, with 14 bases between them. The length of the CDR3 is 15 residues. The CDR3 coding sequence is TGTGCCAGCAGCGGGGCCGCAGGGGATAACTATGGCTACACCTTC. This gives the protein CASSGAAGDNYGYTF.

The chain carries TRBV5-6 and TRBJ2-4; 8 bases match TRBD2. V was pared by 2 bases and J by 0 bases, with 13 bases of the junction left unmatched. The CDR3 covers 19 residues. The germline CDR1 and CDR2 sequences are SGHDT and YYEEEE. CDR3 DNA: TGTGCCAGCAGCTTAGAGATAGCGGGGCCTGACCTAGCCAAAAACATTCAGTACTTC. Protein: CASSLEIAGPDLAKNIQYF.

This chain joins TRBV7-8 and TRBJ2-3; 8 nucleotides line up with TRBD1. Germline-derived CDR1 and CDR2 are SGHVS and FQNEAQ. Trimming took 5 bases from V and 1 from J; bases not matched to a gene: 5. There are 15 residues in the CDR3. CDR3 amino acids: CASSLDRGGTDTQYF. The DNA of the CDR3 is TGTGCCAGCAGCCTCGACAGGGGAGGCACAGATACGCAGTATTTT.